These T cell receptor beta chains were read from a single sample in a study of cytomegalovirus exposure and HLA in healthy donors. Libraries were prepared by immunoSEQ multiplex PCR; TCRdb keeps only in-frame clonotypes and omits some of them. Among tens of thousands of clones listed, 90% were seen once. Sequencing was carried out using PBMCs. Every receptor here comes from a woman aged 18-29 years in good health and CMV-seronegative. Both conserved end residues are part of each CDR3. Fields, in order: CDR3 protein, V gene, J gene.

CDR3: CAWSSDRVGTQYF
V: TRBV30
J: TRBJ2-5

CDR3: CAWHNSGRGYNEQFF
V: TRBV30
J: TRBJ2-1

CDR3: CASWGGYSNQPQHF
V: TRBV2
J: TRBJ1-5

CDR3: CASSPGTGAADTQYF
V: TRBV25-1
J: TRBJ2-3

CDR3: CASSFGGGSIQPQHF
V: TRBV5-4
J: TRBJ1-5

CDR3: CAWDRANYEQYF
V: TRBV30
J: TRBJ2-7

CDR3: CASSLVGTNEKLFF
V: TRBV5-4
J: TRBJ1-4

CDR3: CASSASGRSADTQYF
V: TRBV9
J: TRBJ2-3

CDR3: CAWSGGSNFNEQFF
V: TRBV30
J: TRBJ2-1

CDR3: CSVAISGRRNEQFF
V: TRBV29-1
J: TRBJ2-1

CDR3: CASSLQGDTQYF
V: TRBV7-3
J: TRBJ2-3

CDR3: CASSPVAGGIYEQYF
V: TRBV27
J: TRBJ2-7

CDR3: CASSVLAGGPVNEQFF
V: TRBV2
J: TRBJ2-1